There are many counts of the clone carrying this T cell receptor beta chain. Its antigen remains unidentified. The V end lost 6 bases, the J end lost 0 bases, and 10 bases lay between the germline ends. The CDR3 has 14 amino acids. Germline CDR1 reads ENHRY; CDR2 reads SYGVKD. The source of the sample is a study of naive and memory T cell subsets. Findings and caveats of the study: Especially in CD8 cells, naive repertoires contained a few larger clonotypes, possibly CD45RA-re-expressing memory cells.

Both TRBC1 and TRBC2 were covered by a beta constant-region primer of two equimolar oligonucleotides. The ligated cDNA underwent four PCR rounds using SP2 and nested alpha and beta constant-region primers. TCRdb recomputed calls from the UMI-ligation and nested PCR reads with MiXCR, one row per CDR3 protein. The sample has about 99,000 distinct CDR3 sequences; roughly 15% are singletons. The source of this sequence is a human donor in good health. The gene calls are TRBV10-3 and TRBJ2-3; a possible D gene is TRBD1 (5 bases). The sample comprised naive CD8+ T cells from blood. This CDR3 reads CAISGHLSTDTQYF. CDR3 coding DNA: TGTGCCATCAGCGGACACCTAAGCACAGATACGCAGTATTTT.